This TCR beta chain was captured in a study of cytomegalovirus exposure and HLA in healthy donors. V was shortened by 4 bases and J by 3 bases, with 12 bases between the two germline ends. The CDR3 is 14 amino acids. The germline gives CDR1 SGHRS, CDR2 YFSETQ. The primer mix had 60 Vbeta and 13 Jbeta primers. Only in-frame clones appear in the TCRdb table, and some are missing; sequencing was by immunoSEQ multiplex PCR. In the table there are around 140,000 clones, 88% of which are singletons. The source is a woman aged 40 to 50 in good health and CMV-seronegative. V and J are TRBV5-1 and TRBJ2-3, with D possibly being TRBD2 (6 bases). The material sequenced was PBMCs. The CDR3 region has the DNA TGCGCCAGCAGCGGGGCGGGGATGACAGATACGCAGTATTTT. It specifies CASSGAGMTDTQYF.